This T cell receptor beta chain was sequenced in a study of T cell responses to AZD1222 COVID-19 vaccine (dated by TCRdb to the early 2020s). Looking at the study overall: A total of 233 trial participants underwent TCR sequencing, of whom roughly 210 had received two doses of AZD1222 and around 26 had received two doses of the MenACWY control vaccine. Enrollment into the trials was organized by age into subgroups of 18-55, 56-69 and 70-plus years, and those subgroups contained roughly 150, 30 and 60 TCR-sequenced participants, respectively.

The CDR3 regions of human TCRbeta chains were analyzed by immunosequencing. Processing in the source paper ran as follows. Repertoire TCRs were matched against a reference library of SARS-CoV-2-specific TCRs generated with the MIRA antigen-specificity platform. Breadth was defined as the fraction of unique TCRs that were SARS-CoV-2-associated, and depth was defined as the fraction of total T cells that were SARS-CoV-2-associated. Using the MIRA data, each spike-specific TCR was assigned both to the spike region to which the TCR was reactive and to a CD4 or CD8 class. Log10-transformed breadth and depth values were compared by one-way ANOVA with Sidak's multiple comparisons tests. Not all clones reach the TCRdb copy of this immuneACCESS table, which keeps in-frame sequences only. Checked studies attribute under half of the gap to unresolved V genes and leave the rest unexplained. V, J and clone size are taken as reported in that table, and D and trimming were inferred from the DNA itself. The table for this sample lists about 18,000 clones; roughly 76% of them were counted only once. Together, the top ten hold 21% of the sample.

Overall study results and their limits: In the small 56-69-year group, the increase in depth fell short of significance, most likely because of low power. Because no day 14 peak-response samples were available, repertoires were characterized only after the peak T cell response. Spike-specific TCR breadth and depth rose significantly after two AZD1222 doses compared with day 0 and with MenACWY recipients. Reportedly, close to half of the unique spike-specific TCRs recognized epitopes lying outside the regions that are mutated in the B.1.351 and B.1.1.7 variants. Most participants were white British and females outnumbered males, and the authors suggested that clonal diversity may have been underestimated. Conclusions about previously exposed vaccinees were limited because only six or seven AZD1222 recipients were SARS-CoV-2 seropositive at baseline. The vaccine-associated CD4 TCRs covered the entire spike protein, and the dominant responses fell in regions 160-218 and 743-854.

Worth noting for this clone: No cognate antigen has been identified for it. Base qualities are not at hand, and no much larger clone is one base apart.

Reading the label with the study, this specimen's time point is: about 28 days (+/-7) after the second vaccine dose. Because spike-specific TCR depth and breadth did not differ between the two schedules, AZD1222 recipients who got a second dose at roughly 4 weeks were pooled with those who got a second dose at roughly 12 weeks. Vaccinee samples came from UK trials COV001 and COV002, including a single-blind randomized controlled phase 2/3 trial of AZD1222 (ChAdOx1 nCoV-19) in healthy adults. Trial participant PBMC samples were collected at day 0 and day 28 after the second dose for TCRbeta chain sequencing. Taken from cysteine to phenylalanine, the CDR3 has 15 residues. The sequence is cut down to CDR3 DNA, 45 bases in frame from base 1. The CDR1 and CDR2 encoded by the germline V gene are ENHRY and SYGVKD. Trimming removed 3 bases from V and 9 bases from J; the gene matches leave 9 bases unexplained.

The rearrangement joined TRBV10-3 to TRBJ2-1, with 9 central nucleotides matching TRBD2. The sample consisted of peripheral blood, taken 28 days after the second AZD1222 dose. The receptor was derived from an adult who received the AZD1222 COVID-19 vaccine. The sequence in DNA is TGTGCCATCAGTGAAGGCGGGAGGGGTCAGGGTGAGCAGTTCTTC. This encodes CAISEGGRGQGEQFF.